The clone carrying this T cell receptor (beta chain) was observed at least ten times. These data belong to a study of low-dose radiotherapy and immunotherapy resistance in tumors. Study-wide context: Patients were treated with intravenous nivolumab at 240 mg every two weeks and were also dosed with ipilimumab at 1 mg/kg every six weeks. For four cycles from cycle 1 day 1, patients took 300 mg oral aspirin daily.

The length of the CDR3 is 16 residues. The germline CDR1 and CDR2 sequences are SGHRS and YFSETQ. The V and J ends lost 5 bases and 2 bases respectively, with 18 bases between them. Time point meaning: before trial treatment. First-strand cDNA relied on TRAV- and TRBV-specific primers spanning alpha and beta chains. A constant-region primer paired with the V-primer adapter amplified TCRs over approximately 18 PCR cycles. TCRdb called the reads again in MiXCR, with one record for every CDR3 protein. The sample comprises approximately 90,000 distinct CDR3 sequences, roughly a sixth of which are singletons, and approximately 2.8% rests with the top ten.

This sample comprised PBMCs, obtained before treatment. The chain couples TRBV5-1 to TRBJ2-3; D gene unclear. The receptor was isolated from a male donor with prostate cancer. In DNA form, the CDR3 reads TGCGCCAGCAGGTTTCGCGCGACGGATACCACAGATACGCAGTATTTT. It is translated as CASRFRATDTTDTQYF. The complete variable domain, with remaining parts taken from reference TRBV5-1 and TRBJ2-3, reads KAGVTQTPRYLIKTRGQQVTLSCSPISGHRSVSWYQQTPGQGLQFLFEYFSETQRNKGNFPGRFSGRQFSNSRSEMNVSTLELGDSALYLCASRFRATDTTDTQYFGPGTRLTVL.